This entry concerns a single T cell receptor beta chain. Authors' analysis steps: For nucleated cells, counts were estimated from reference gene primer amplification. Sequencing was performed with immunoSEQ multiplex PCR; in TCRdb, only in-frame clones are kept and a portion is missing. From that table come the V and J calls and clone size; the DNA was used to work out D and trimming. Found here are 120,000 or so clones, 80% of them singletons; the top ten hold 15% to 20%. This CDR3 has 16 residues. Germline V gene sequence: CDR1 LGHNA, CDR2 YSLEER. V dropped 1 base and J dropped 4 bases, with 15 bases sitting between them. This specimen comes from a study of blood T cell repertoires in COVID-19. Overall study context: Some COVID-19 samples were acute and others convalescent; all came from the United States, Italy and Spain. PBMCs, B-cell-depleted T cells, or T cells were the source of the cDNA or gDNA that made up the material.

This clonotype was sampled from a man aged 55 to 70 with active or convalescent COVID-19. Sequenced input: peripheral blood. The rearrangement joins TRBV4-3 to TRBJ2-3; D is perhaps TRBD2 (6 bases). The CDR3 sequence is CASSQGAGRRSDTQYF. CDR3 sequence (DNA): TGCGCCAGCAGCCAAGGGGCAGGGAGGAGGTCAGATACGCAGTATTTT.